Below, 8 T cell receptor beta chains from the same sample are listed, as sequenced in a study of blood T cell repertoires in COVID-19. Assay: immunoSEQ multiplex PCR; the TCRdb copy retains only in-frame clones and omits some. The sample has about 170,000 clones; 60% to 80% are singletons. Sequencing was performed on peripheral blood. All receptors come from a man between 65 and 80 years old with acute or convalescent COVID-19.

This clone was found once. V usage is TRBV19 and J usage is TRBJ1-3; D is unresolved. Per the germline V gene, CDR1 is LNHDA and CDR2 is SQIVND (reference sequence). V was pared by 3 bases and J by 7 bases, with 10 bases between. This CDR3 has 13 amino acids. In DNA form, the CDR3 reads TGTGCCAGTAGTATCAGTTCATCGAACACCATATATTTT. Its protein product is CASSISSSNTIYF.

The chain recombines TRBV19 with TRBJ1-1, with 8 bases that match TRBD1. CDR1 LNHDA and CDR2 SQIVND come from the germline V gene (reference sequence). CDR3 size: 14 residues. V dropped 3 bases and J dropped 5; count of bases not matched to a gene: 5. CDR3 in DNA: TGTGCCAGTAGTATGGCAGGGGGCCCGACTGAAGCTTTCTTT. It yields the protein CASSMAGGPTEAFF.

The chain carries TRBV21-1 and TRBJ2-4; the table's D call TRBD1 went unverified against the DNA. TRBV21-1 is annotated as a pseudogene. The CDR3 contains 16 residues. CDR3 sequence reads: CASSHGQALAKNIQYF. Here the CDR3 DNA reads TGTGCCAGCAGCCACGGACAGGCTCTAGCCAAAAACATTCAGTACTTC.

The V gene is TRBV11-2, the J gene TRBJ1-2, with a possible D match to TRBD1 (6 bases). Trimming took 5 bases from V and 3 from J, leaving 10 bases between them. The CDR3 extends over 13 amino acids. The germline CDR1 and CDR2 sequences are SGHAT and FQNNGV. The CDR3 coding sequence is TGTGCCAGCAGCCAGGACAGCCACTATGGCTACACCTTC. Translation gives CASSQDSHYGYTF.

This clone appeared many times. V and J are TRBV11-1 and TRBJ2-7, with TRBD1 matching 8 bases. The CDR3 runs to 12 residues. Trimming at V came to 3 bases and at J to 9 bases, leaving 4 bases not matched to a gene. Germline lookup yields CDR1 SGHAT and CDR2 FQDESV (reference sequence). For the CDR3, the DNA is TGTGCCAGCAGCTTGACCGGGACAGGGCAGTACTTC. Protein sequence: CASSLTGTGQYF.

This chain uses TRBV29-1 with TRBJ2-7, with 11 bases matching TRBD1. This CDR3 has 14 residues. V shed 4 bases, J shed 0 bases, and the junction held 2 bases outside the gene matches. CDR1 and CDR2 from the germline V gene are SQVTM and ANQGSEA. CDR3 protein: CSVGGQGGSYEQYF. Written as DNA, the CDR3 is TGCAGCGTTGGGGGACAGGGGGGCTCCTACGAGCAGTACTTC.

The chain is built from TRBV25-1 and TRBJ1-6, with D possibly being TRBD1 (6 bases). Trimming took 6 bases from V and 5 from J, leaving 11 bases between them. This CDR3 has 14 residues. Germline CDR1 is MGHDK and CDR2 is SYGVNS. The CDR3 sequence is CASRMDSNNSPLHF. In DNA, the CDR3 is TGTGCCAGCAGAATGGACAGCAATAATTCACCCCTCCACTTT.

This rearrangement joins TRBV2 to TRBJ2-7; 8 nucleotides match TRBD2. CDR3 length: 14 residues. The ends lost 9 bases at V and 5 bases at J; junction bases unmatched: 12. The germline V gene has CDR1 SNHLY and CDR2 FYNNEI. The CDR3 DNA sequence: TGTGCCAGTCACGATCAGCGGGAGTTAAACGAGCAGTACTTC. As protein: CASHDQRELNEQYF.